The rows below give T cell receptor beta chains drawn from one sample of a study of T cells in localized non-small cell lung cancer. Assay used: immunoSEQ multiplex PCR; TCRdb lists only in-frame clones, some missing. Here the sample spans roughly 1,500 clones, more than 30% being singletons. Sequences were derived from normal lung tissue next to the tumor, sampled before any cancer treatment. These receptors were obtained from a male donor aged 60 or older with stage I squamous cell lung carcinoma. Both conserved end residues are trimmed from each CDR3. The D gene is left open where the match is weak.

12 TRBJ1-5 TRBV19 . ASSIRDRNQPQH
13 TRBJ2-1 TRBV19 . ASINPLDVGNEQF
13 TRBJ2-2 TRBV9 TRBD2 ASSATSGSHGELF
17 TRBJ2-1 TRBV28 TRBD2 ASSLWTSGSTYMRNEQF
14 TRBJ1-1 TRBV9 . ASSVGGGAVNTEAF
13 TRBJ2-3 TRBV11-3 . ASSPYGRNTDTQY
11 TRBJ2-1 TRBV9 . ASSEVRDVGQF
15 TRBJ2-5 TRBV9 TRBD1 ASSGTDNHLYQETQY
12 TRBJ2-1 TRBV29-1 . SVLTGASYNEQF
11 TRBJ1-5 TRBV7-2 TRBD1 ASSQGADQPQH
14 TRBJ2-1 TRBV5-1 TRBD2 ASSPPGLAGVGEQF